This T cell receptor beta chain derives from a study of blood T cell repertoires in COVID-19. Germline CDR1 MNHEY, CDR2 SMNVEV (reference sequence). This CDR3 contains 15 residues. The germline V and J ends were trimmed by 2 bases and 8 bases, with 13 bases remaining between them. Profiling relied on immunoSEQ multiplex PCR, and the TCRdb table lists in-frame clones only, not all of them. Found here are 450,000 to 500,000 clones, approximately 90% of them singletons; the top ten hold approximately 0.7%. Participant-given clinical history determined each cohort assignment. J is TRBJ1-6 and V is TRBV27, with D possibly matching TRBD1 (5 bases). The TCR sequence derives from a woman in her late teens or twenties who had recovered from COVID-19. The sample was PBMCs or T cells enriched from blood (not recorded which). The CDR3, as DNA: TGTGCCAGCAGTTTAAGGCGGGGACGAGATTCACCCCTCCACTTT. Amino acids: CASSLRRGRDSPLHF.